This T cell receptor beta chain derives from a study of cytomegalovirus exposure and HLA in healthy donors. Study background: Within an early data release were about 90 million unique TCRs drawn from HLA-typed donors. Findings and limits, study-wide: The likely explanation for a cluster of highly shared sequence variants was sequencing artifact. One variant, a missense change in DCLRE1C, was linked in a later analysis to TCR beta V- and J-gene trimming.

As for this clone: The antigen is unknown.

Vbeta (60) and Jbeta (13) primers were used in the PCR. The table came from immunoSEQ multiplex PCR; TCRdb's copy has only in-frame clones and leaves some out. The table includes about 180,000 clones, roughly 77% detected once. The sequenced sample was PBMCs. The TCR was taken from a woman aged 25 to 39 in good health and CMV-seropositive.

The CDR3 sequence is CASSPSGGLKYF. DNA for the CDR3: TGTGCCAGCAGCCCTAGCGGGGGGTTAAAGTATTTT. The J gene is TRBJ2-3, the V gene TRBV27; the match to TRBD2 covers 11 bases. The length of the CDR3 is 12 residues. Germline CDR1 reads MNHEY; CDR2 reads SMNVEV (reference sequence). The V and J ends lost 6 bases and 13 bases, in that order; junction bases with no gene match: 6.